This TCR beta chain was sequenced for a study of cytomegalovirus exposure and HLA in healthy donors. Study-level findings and limits: Per a later analysis, HLA-associated TCR beta chains showed more clonal expansion than other, equally common TCR beta chains.

Points on this clone: What it binds is unknown.

The study ran its PCR with 60 Vbeta and 13 Jbeta primers. Produced via immunoSEQ multiplex PCR; TCRdb's table is partial and in-frame only. The sample includes tens of thousands of clones, 62% of them seen just once. Trimming shortened V by 6 bases and J by 3 bases, and 11 bases separated the two germline ends. Germline CDR1 is MDHEN and CDR2 is SYDVKM. The CDR3 loop spans 13 amino acids. The sequence was collected from a male donor in good health and CMV-seropositive. This chain links TRBV28 with TRBJ1-1; D gene unclear. The sample taken for sequencing was PBMCs. This chain's CDR3 is CASRGRWYTEAFF. The CDR3 coding sequence is TGTGCCAGCAGGGGGAGATGGTACACTGAAGCTTTCTTT.